The 17 T cell receptor beta chains given below trace back to one sample, sequenced in a study of blood T cell repertoires in COVID-19. Repertoires were generated with immunoSEQ multiplex PCR, while TCRdb's copy carries only in-frame clones and drops some. The table has 150,000 or so clones, about 85% seen once. The sequenced material came from peripheral blood. The receptor set was obtained from a woman aged 40 to 50 with active or convalescent COVID-19.

This rearrangement joins TRBV3-1 (or the pseudogene TRBV3-2) to TRBJ1-1; D is undetermined. The CDR3 loop spans 14 amino acids. The germline V and J ends were trimmed by 3 bases and 0 bases, with 8 bases remaining between them. Germline V gives CDR1 LGHDT, CDR2 YNNKEL (reference sequence). CDR3 coding DNA: TGTGCCAGCAGCCATACCCACATGAACACTGAAGCTTTCTTT. Protein sequence: CASSHTHMNTEAFF.

The V call is TRBV23-1, the J call TRBJ2-1; perhaps TRBD1 as D (6 bases). TRBV23-1 has ORF status, its function being uncertain. This CDR3 has 13 amino acids. The V gene lost 4 bases and the J gene lost 10 bases, with 14 bases spanning the gap. CDR3 sequence: CASSPTHRDEQFF. CDR3 bases: TGCGCCAGCAGTCCCACCCACAGGGACGAGCAGTTCTTC.

The chain links TRBV19 to TRBJ1-1, with 11 bases that match TRBD1. V trimming: 7 bases; J trimming: 5 bases; junction bases outside the gene matches: 3. This CDR3 region has 13 residues. The germline V gene encodes CDR1 LNHDA and CDR2 SQIVND (reference sequence). In DNA, the CDR3 is TGTGCCAGTAACCGGGACAGGGGGACTGAAGCTTTCTTT. It yields the protein CASNRDRGTEAFF. The variable domain in full, with the rest retrieved from reference TRBV19 and TRBJ1-1, is DGGITQSPKYLFRKEGQNVTLSCEQNLNHDAMYWYRQDPGQGLRLIYYSQIVNDFQKGDIAEGYSVSREKKESFPLTVTSAQKNPTAFYLCASNRDRGTEAFFGQGTRLTVV.

The CDR3, as DNA: TGTGCCAGCAGTTACCCCCGACAGGGGGCGCAGCAGGTGGCTGAAGCTTTCTTT. This translates into CASSYPRQGAQQVAEAFF. The chain couples TRBV6-2 or TRBV6-3 to TRBJ1-1; TRBD1 matches at 10 bases. This CDR3 has 18 amino acids. With 2 bases clipped from V and 6 bases from J, the junction kept 15 bases outside the gene matches. CDR1 is MNHEY, CDR2 SVGEGT, per germline.

The CDR3 sequence is CAIQGFSNYGYTF. The CDR3 DNA reads as TGTGCCATCCAGGGATTTTCGAACTATGGCTACACCTTC. This rearrangement joins TRBV2 to TRBJ1-2, with a possible D match to TRBD1 (5 bases). CDR3 length: 13 residues. Trimming removed 10 bases from V and 2 bases from J, with 14 bases in between. The germline V gene has CDR1 SNHLY and CDR2 FYNNEI.

This clone was picked up one time. The chain is built from TRBV7-2 and TRBJ1-1; no clear D. Germline V gene data show CDR1 as SGHTA and CDR2 as FQGNSA. The CDR3 extends over 17 amino acids. The V end lost 1 base, the J end lost 4 bases, and 19 bases lay between the germline ends. Here the CDR3 DNA reads TGTGCCAGCAGCTTAGGTGGGATCGGGATTAAAGGCACTGAAGCTTTCTTT. The encoded protein is CASSLGGIGIKGTEAFF.

The J gene is TRBJ1-1, the V gene TRBV28, with a tentative D call TRBD1 (5 bases). The germline V and J ends were trimmed by 3 bases and 0 bases, with 11 bases remaining between them. CDR1 MDHEN and CDR2 SYDVKM come from the germline V gene. The CDR3 spans 15 residues. The DNA for the CDR3 is TGTGCCAGCAGTTTGGACGGGACTGTGAACACTGAAGCTTTCTTT. This translates into CASSLDGTVNTEAFF. The entire variable domain, with the rest obtained from reference TRBV28 and TRBJ1-1, is as follows: DVKVTQSSRYLVKRTGEKVFLECVQDMDHENMFWYRQDPGLGLRLIYFSYDVKMKEKGDIPEGYSVSREKKERFSLILESASTNQTSMYLCASSLDGTVNTEAFFGQGTRLTVV.

The chain joins TRBV5-4 to TRBJ2-1; 10 nucleotides agree with TRBD2. This CDR3 spans 16 amino acids. The germline V gene has CDR1 SGHNT and CDR2 YYREEE (reference sequence). With 4 bases clipped from V and 6 bases from J, the junction kept 10 bases outside the gene matches. The CDR3 DNA reads TGTGCCAGCAGCCGACGCCTAGCGGGAGAGGGCAATGAGCAGTTCTTC. Translation gives CASSRRLAGEGNEQFF.

The rearrangement joins TRBV19 to TRBJ1-2; D remains unclear. The V end was cut by 4 bases, the J end by 7 bases, with 13 bases between. CDR1 and CDR2 from the germline V gene are LNHDA and SQIVND (reference sequence). The CDR3 length is 13 residues. The CDR3 DNA sequence: TGTGCCAGTAGTACCCCCCCGGGTGGTGGCTACACCTTC. This encodes CASSTPPGGGYTF. Looking up the rest from reference TRBV19 and TRBJ1-2 gives the full variable domain: DGGITQSPKYLFRKEGQNVTLSCEQNLNHDAMYWYRQDPGQGLRLIYYSQIVNDFQKGDIAEGYSVSREKKESFPLTVTSAQKNPTAFYLCASSTPPGGGYTFGSGTRLTVV.

CDR3 sequence reads: CASSPRGTGANVLTF. The CDR3, as DNA: TGTGCCAGCAGCCCCAGGGGGACTGGGGCCAACGTCCTGACTTTC. The rearrangement uses TRBV7-2 and TRBJ2-6; 7 bases line up with TRBD1. CDR3 length equals 15 residues. CDR1 is SGHTA and CDR2 is FQGNSA in the germline V gene. J lost 2 bases, V lost 5 bases, and 3 bases had no gene match.

This clone showed up many times. The V call is TRBV6-5, the J call TRBJ1-1; the match to TRBD1 covers 7 bases. The CDR3 is 14 amino acids. The V and J ends lost 6 bases and 2 bases, in that order; junction bases with no gene match: 6. Germline-derived CDR1 and CDR2 are MNHEY and SVGAGI. CDR3 loop: CASRGQPVNTEAFF. Written as DNA, the CDR3 is TGTGCCAGCAGGGGACAGCCAGTTAACACTGAAGCTTTCTTT.

The V call is TRBV5-4, the J call TRBJ1-2, with 10 nucleotides matching TRBD1. The CDR3 extends over 15 amino acids. CDR1 is SGHNT and CDR2 is YYREEE in the germline V gene (reference sequence). The trim removed 4 bases at V and 5 bases at J, leaving 8 bases unmatched. The CDR3 here is CASSRRDRGRYGYTF. As DNA, the CDR3 is TGTGCCAGCAGCAGACGGGACAGGGGAAGGTATGGCTACACCTTC.

The chain couples TRBV28 to TRBJ2-3, with TRBD2 matching over 9 bases. The V gene end was trimmed by 0 bases and the J gene end by 0 bases; junction bases not matched to a gene: 4. The CDR3 is 17 residues long. The germline CDR1 and CDR2 sequences are MDHEN and SYDVKM. In nucleotides, the CDR3 is TGTGCCAGCAGTTTATGGGCTAGCGGGGCAAGCACAGATACGCAGTATTTT. It codes for CASSLWASGASTDTQYF.

V is TRBV14 and J is TRBJ2-7; 11 positions agree with TRBD2. The CDR3 runs 16 residues. The germline gives CDR1 SGHDN, CDR2 FVKESK. Unmatched junction bases numbered 9, after V lost 4 bases and J lost 4 bases. The CDR3 is CASSLSGGAGLYEQYF. In nucleotides, the CDR3 is TGTGCCAGCAGCCTTAGCGGGGGGGCCGGATTGTACGAGCAGTACTTC.

The chain combines TRBV6-5 with TRBJ1-6, with TRBD1 as a possible D gene (6 bases). With 6 bases removed from V and 8 bases from J, the gap between germline ends came to 14 bases. The V gene's germline CDR1 is MNHEY and CDR2 SVGAGI. CDR3 length: 14 amino acids. For the CDR3, the DNA is TGTGCCAGCAGCTCACGAGGGGGATATTCACCCCTCCACTTT. It yields the protein CASSSRGGYSPLHF.

The chain combines TRBV15 with TRBJ1-1, with 10 nucleotides matching TRBD1. From germline, CDR1 is LNHNV and CDR2 YYDKDF (reference sequence). V lost 2 bases to trimming and J lost 1 base; unmatched junction nucleotides: 1. The CDR3 is made up of 15 amino acids. DNA for the CDR3: TGTGCCACCAGCAGACGACAGGGGGCGAACACTGAAGCTTTCTTT. This sequence encodes CATSRRQGANTEAFF. The whole variable domain, remainder taken from reference TRBV15 and TRBJ1-1, is DAMVIQNPRYQVTQFGKPVTLSCSQTLNHNVMYWYQQKSSQAPKLLFHYYDKDFNNEADTPDNFQSRRPNTSFCFLDIRSPGLGDTAMYLCATSRRQGANTEAFFGQGTRLTVV.

The chain carries TRBV5-1 and TRBJ1-1; no reliable D call. Germline assignment: CDR1 SGHRS and CDR2 YFSETQ. The ends were cut back, 3 bases at V and 7 bases at J, with 19 bases in the middle. CDR3 length equals 15 residues. The CDR3 reads CASSSTGYPNLEAFF. The CDR3 DNA sequence: TGCGCCAGCAGCTCAACCGGGTATCCTAACCTTGAAGCTTTCTTT.